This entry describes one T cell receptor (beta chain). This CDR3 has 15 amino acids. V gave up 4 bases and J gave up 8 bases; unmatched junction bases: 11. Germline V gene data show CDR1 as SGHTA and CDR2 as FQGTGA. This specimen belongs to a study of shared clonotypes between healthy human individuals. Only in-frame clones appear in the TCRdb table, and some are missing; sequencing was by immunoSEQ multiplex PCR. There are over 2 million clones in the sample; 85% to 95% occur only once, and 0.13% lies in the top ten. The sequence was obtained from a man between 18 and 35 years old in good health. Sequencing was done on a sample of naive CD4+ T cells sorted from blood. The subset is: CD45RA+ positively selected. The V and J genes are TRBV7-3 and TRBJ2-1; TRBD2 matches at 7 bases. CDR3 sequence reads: CASSSSGTRGDEQFF. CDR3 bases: TGTGCCAGCAGCTCATCCGGGACCCGGGGGGATGAGCAGTTCTTC. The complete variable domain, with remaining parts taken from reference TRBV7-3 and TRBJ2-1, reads GAGVSQTPSNKVTEKGKYVELRCDPISGHTALYWYRQSLGQGPEFLIYFQGTGAADDSGLPNDRFFAVRPEGSVSTLKIQRTERGDSAVYLCASSSSGTRGDEQFFGPGTRLTVL.